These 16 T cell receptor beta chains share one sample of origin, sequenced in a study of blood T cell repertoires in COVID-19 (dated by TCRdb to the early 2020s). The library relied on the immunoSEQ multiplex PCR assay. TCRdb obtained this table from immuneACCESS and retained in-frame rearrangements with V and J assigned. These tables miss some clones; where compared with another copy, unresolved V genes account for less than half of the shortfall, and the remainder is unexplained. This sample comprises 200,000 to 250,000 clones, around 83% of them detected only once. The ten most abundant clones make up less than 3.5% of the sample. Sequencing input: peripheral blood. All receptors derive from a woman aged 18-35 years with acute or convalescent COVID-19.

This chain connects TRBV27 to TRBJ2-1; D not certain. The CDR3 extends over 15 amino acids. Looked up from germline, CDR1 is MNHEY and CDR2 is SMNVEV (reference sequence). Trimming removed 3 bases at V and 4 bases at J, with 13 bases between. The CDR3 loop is CASSLEPSVYNEQFF. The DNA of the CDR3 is TGTGCCAGCAGTTTGGAGCCCTCCGTGTACAATGAGCAGTTCTTC.

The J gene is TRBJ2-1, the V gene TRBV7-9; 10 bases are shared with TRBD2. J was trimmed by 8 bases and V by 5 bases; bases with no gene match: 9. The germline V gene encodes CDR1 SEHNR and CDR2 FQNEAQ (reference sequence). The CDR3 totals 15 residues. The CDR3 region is CASSASSGGPDEQFF. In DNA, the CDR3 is TGTGCCAGCAGCGCCTCTAGCGGGGGCCCCGATGAGCAGTTCTTC.

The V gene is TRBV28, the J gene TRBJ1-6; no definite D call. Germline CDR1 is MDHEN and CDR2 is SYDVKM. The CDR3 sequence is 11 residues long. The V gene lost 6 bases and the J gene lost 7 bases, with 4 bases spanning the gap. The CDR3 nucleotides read TGTGCCAGCAGACAGAATTCACCCCTCCACTTT. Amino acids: CASRQNSPLHF. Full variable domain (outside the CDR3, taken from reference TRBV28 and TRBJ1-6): DVKVTQSSRYLVKRTGEKVFLECVQDMDHENMFWYRQDPGLGLRLIYFSYDVKMKEKGDIPEGYSVSREKKERFSLILESASTNQTSMYLCASRQNSPLHFGNGTRLTVT.

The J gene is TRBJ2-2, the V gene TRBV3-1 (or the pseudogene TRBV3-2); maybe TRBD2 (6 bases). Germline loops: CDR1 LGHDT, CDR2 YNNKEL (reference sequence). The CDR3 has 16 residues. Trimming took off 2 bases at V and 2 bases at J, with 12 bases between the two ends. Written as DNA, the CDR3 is TGTGCCAGCAGCCAATCCGGGACTGGCAACACCGGGGAGCTGTTTTTT. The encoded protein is CASSQSGTGNTGELFF.

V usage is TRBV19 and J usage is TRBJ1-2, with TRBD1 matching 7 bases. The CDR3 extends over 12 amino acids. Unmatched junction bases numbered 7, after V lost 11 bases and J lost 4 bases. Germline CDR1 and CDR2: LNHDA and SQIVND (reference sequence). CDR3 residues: CAAGGEVYGYTF. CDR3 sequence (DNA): TGTGCCGCAGGGGGTGAGGTCTATGGCTACACCTTC. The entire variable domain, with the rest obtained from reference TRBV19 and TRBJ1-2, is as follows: DGGITQSPKYLFRKEGQNVTLSCEQNLNHDAMYWYRQDPGQGLRLIYYSQIVNDFQKGDIAEGYSVSREKKESFPLTVTSAQKNPTAFYLCAAGGEVYGYTFGSGTRLTVV.

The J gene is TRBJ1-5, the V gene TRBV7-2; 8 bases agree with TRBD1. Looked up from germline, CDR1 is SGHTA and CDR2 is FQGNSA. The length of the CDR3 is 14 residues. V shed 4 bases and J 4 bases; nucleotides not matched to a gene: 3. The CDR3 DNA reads TGTGCCAGCAGCTCCCGACAGGGGAATCAGCCCCAGCATTTT. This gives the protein CASSSRQGNQPQHF.

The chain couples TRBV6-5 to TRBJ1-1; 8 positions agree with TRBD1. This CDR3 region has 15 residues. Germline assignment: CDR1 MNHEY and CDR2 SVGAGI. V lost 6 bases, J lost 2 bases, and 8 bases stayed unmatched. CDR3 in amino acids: CASSYGQGINTEAFF. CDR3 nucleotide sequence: TGTGCCAGCAGCTACGGACAGGGAATTAACACTGAAGCTTTCTTT.

CDR3 amino acids: CASSLTSGSRYEQYF. The CDR3 nucleotides read TGTGCCAGCAGTCTCACTAGCGGGAGTAGGTACGAGCAGTACTTC. The chain is built from TRBV6-2 or TRBV6-3 and TRBJ2-7; 11 nucleotides agree with TRBD2. This CDR3 has 15 residues. Germline CDR1 and CDR2: MNHEY and SVGEGT. With 5 bases clipped from V and 4 bases from J, the junction kept 7 bases outside the gene matches.

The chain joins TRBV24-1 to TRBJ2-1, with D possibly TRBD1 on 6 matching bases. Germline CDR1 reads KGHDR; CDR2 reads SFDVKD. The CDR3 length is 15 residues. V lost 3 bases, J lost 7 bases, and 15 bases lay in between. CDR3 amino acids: CATSDPRRGLNEQFF. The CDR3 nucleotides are TGTGCCACCAGTGATCCCCGCAGGGGCCTAAATGAGCAGTTCTTC.

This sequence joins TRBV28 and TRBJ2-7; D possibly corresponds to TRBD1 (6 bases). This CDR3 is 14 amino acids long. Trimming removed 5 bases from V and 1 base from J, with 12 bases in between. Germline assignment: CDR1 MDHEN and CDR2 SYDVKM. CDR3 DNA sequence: TGTGCCAGCAGTCAGACAGGTTTTTCCTACGAGCAGTACTTC. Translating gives CASSQTGFSYEQYF.

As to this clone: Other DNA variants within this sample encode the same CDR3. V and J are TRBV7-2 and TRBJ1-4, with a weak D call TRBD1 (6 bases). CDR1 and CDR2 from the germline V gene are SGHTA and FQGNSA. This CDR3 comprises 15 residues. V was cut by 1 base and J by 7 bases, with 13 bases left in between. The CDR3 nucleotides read TGTGCCAGCAGCTTAGTCGGGGGGCGTGGTGAAAAACTGTTTTTT. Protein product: CASSLVGGRGEKLFF.

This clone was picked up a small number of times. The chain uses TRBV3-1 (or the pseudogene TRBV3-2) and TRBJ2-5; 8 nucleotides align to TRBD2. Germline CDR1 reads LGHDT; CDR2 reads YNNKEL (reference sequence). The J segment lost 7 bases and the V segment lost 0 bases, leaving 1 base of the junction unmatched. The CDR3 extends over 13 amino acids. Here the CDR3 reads CASSQDTSGTQYF. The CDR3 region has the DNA TGTGCCAGCAGCCAAGATACTAGCGGGACCCAGTACTTC.

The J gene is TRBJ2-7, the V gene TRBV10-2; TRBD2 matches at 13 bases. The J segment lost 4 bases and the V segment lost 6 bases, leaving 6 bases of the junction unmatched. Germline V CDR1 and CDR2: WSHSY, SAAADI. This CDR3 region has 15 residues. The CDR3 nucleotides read TGCGCCAGCAGAGTAACTAGCGGGAGGGTATACGAGCAGTACTTC. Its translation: CASRVTSGRVYEQYF.

The CDR3 region is CASSALAGVGTGELFF. CDR3 nucleotides: TGCGCCAGCAGTGCCCTAGCGGGAGTCGGCACCGGGGAGCTGTTTTTT. V gene TRBV10-1 combines with J gene TRBJ2-2, with 10 nucleotides matching TRBD2. The CDR3 consists of 16 residues. Germline V gives CDR1 WNHNN, CDR2 SYGVQD (reference sequence). Trimming took 4 bases from V and 4 from J; bases not matched to a gene: 6.

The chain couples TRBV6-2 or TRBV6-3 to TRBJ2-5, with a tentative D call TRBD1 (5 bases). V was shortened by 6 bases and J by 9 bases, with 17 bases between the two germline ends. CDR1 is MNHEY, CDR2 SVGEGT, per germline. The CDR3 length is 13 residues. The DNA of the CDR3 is TGTGCCAGCAGCACAGACAGTACACGGCCCCAGTACTTC. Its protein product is CASSTDSTRPQYF.

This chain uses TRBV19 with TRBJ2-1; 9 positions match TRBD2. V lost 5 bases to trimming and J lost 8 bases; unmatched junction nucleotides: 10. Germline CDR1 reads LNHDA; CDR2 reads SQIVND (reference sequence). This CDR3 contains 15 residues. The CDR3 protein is CASSGTVAGVDEQFF. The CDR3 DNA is TGTGCCAGTAGTGGCACTGTAGCGGGAGTCGATGAGCAGTTCTTC.